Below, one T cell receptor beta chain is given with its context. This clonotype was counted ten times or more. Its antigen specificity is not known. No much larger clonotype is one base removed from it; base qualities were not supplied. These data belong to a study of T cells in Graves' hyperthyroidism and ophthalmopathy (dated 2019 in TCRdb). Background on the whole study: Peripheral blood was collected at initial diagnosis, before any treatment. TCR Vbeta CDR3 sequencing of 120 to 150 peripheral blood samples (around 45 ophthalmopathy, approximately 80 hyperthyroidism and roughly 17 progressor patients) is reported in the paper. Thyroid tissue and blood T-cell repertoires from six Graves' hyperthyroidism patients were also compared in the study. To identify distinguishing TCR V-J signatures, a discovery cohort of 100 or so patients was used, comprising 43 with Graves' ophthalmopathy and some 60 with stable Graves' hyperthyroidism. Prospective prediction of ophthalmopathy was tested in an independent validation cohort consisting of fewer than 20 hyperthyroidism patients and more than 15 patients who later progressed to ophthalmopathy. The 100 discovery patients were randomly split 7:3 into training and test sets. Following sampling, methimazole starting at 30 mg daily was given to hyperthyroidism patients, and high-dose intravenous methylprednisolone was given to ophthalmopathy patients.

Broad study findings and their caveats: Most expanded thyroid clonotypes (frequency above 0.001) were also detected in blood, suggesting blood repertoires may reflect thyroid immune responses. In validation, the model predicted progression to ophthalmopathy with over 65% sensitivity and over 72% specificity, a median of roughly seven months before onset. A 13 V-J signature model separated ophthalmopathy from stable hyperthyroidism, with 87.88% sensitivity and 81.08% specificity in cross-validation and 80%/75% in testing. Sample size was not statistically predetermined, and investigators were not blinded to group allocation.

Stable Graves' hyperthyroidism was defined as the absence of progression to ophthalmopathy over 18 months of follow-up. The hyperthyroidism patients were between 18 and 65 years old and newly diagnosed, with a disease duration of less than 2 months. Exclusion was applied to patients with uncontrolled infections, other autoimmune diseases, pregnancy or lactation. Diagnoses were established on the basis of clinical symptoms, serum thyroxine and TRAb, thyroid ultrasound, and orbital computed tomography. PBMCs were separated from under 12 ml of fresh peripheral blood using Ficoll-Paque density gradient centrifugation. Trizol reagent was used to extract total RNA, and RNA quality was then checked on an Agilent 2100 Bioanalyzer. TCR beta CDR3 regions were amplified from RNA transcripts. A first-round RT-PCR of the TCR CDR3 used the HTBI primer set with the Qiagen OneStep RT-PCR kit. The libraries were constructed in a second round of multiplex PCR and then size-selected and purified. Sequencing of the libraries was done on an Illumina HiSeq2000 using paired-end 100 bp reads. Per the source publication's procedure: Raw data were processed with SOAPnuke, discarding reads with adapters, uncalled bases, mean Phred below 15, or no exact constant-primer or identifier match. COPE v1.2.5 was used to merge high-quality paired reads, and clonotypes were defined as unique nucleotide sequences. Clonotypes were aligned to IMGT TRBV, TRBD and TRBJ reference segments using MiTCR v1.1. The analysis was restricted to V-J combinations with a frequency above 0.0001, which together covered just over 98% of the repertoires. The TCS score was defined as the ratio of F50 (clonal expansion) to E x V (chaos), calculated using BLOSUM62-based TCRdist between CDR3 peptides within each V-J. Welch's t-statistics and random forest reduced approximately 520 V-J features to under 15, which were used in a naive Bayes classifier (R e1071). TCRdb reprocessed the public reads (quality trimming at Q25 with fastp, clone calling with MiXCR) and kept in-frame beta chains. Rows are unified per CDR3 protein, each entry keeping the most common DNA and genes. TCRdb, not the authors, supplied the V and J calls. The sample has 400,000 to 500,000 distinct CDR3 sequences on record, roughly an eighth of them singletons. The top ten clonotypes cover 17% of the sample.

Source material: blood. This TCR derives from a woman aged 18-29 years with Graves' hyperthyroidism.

The bases are TGTGCCAGCAGTCAACGAGCTGAGCAGTACGTC. Translated, this gives CASSQRAEQYV. The chain is made from TRBV6-2 or TRBV6-3 and TRBJ2-7; there is no confident call for the D gene. CDR1 and CDR2 are read off the germline V gene as MNHEY and SVGEGT. Reading from cysteine to valine, the CDR3 counts 11 amino acids. The entry retains the CDR3 DNA only, 33 bases that are in frame from base 1. Trimming costs V 5 bases and J 7 bases, and their ends lie 9 bases apart.